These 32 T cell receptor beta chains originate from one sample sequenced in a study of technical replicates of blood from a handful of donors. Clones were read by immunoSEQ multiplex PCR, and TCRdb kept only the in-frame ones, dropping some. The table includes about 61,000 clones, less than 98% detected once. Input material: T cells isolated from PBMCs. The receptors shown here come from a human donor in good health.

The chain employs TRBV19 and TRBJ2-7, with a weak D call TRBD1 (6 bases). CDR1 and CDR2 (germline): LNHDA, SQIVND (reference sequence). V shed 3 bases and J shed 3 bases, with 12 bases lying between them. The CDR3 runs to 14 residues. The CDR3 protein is CASSMGQGIYEQYF. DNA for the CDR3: TGTGCCAGTAGTATGGGGCAGGGGATCTACGAGCAGTACTTC.

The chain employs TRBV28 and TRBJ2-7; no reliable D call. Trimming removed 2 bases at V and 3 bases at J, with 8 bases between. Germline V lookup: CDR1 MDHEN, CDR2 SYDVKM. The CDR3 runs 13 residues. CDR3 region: CASSLEEIYEQYF. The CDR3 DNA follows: TGTGCCAGCAGTTTAGAGGAAATCTACGAGCAGTACTTC.

The CDR3 sequence: CASSQLTGGSYEQYF. CDR3 DNA sequence: TGCGCCAGCAGCCAACTAACAGGGGGCTCCTACGAGCAGTACTTC. The V call is TRBV4-1, the J call TRBJ2-7; TRBD1 matches at 8 bases. From germline, CDR1 is MGHRA and CDR2 YSYEKL. V was pared by 2 bases and J by 0 bases, with 3 bases of the junction left unmatched. The CDR3 contains 15 residues.

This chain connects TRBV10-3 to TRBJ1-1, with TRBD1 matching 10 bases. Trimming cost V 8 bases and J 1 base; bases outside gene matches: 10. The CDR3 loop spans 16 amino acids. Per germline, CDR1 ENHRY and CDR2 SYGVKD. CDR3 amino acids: CAISWKTGGTNTEAFF. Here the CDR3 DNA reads TGTGCCATCTCCTGGAAGACAGGGGGCACGAACACTGAAGCTTTCTTT.

CDR3 protein: CASSWTGGSSGNTIYF. The CDR3 bases are TGTGCCAGCAGCTGGACAGGGGGTAGCTCTGGAAACACCATATATTTT. The V gene is TRBV7-2, the J gene TRBJ1-3; 10 nucleotides agree with TRBD1. The germline CDR1 and CDR2 sequences are SGHTA and FQGNSA. CDR3 length equals 16 residues. The J segment lost 0 bases and the V segment lost 4 bases, leaving 3 bases of the junction unmatched. The entire variable domain, with the rest obtained from reference TRBV7-2 and TRBJ1-3, is as follows: GAGVSQSPSNKVTEKGKDVELRCDPISGHTALYWYRQSLGQGLEFLIYFQGNSAPDKSGLPSDRFSAERTGGSVSTLTIQRTQQEDSAVYLCASSWTGGSSGNTIYFGEGSWLTVV.

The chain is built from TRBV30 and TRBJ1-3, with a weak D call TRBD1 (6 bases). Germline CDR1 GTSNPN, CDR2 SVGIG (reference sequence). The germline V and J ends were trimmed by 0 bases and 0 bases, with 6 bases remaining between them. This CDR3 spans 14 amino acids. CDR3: CAWSVGGSGNTIYF. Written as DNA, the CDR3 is TGTGCCTGGAGTGTAGGGGGCTCTGGAAACACCATATATTTT. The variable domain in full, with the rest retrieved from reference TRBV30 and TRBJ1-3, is SQTIHQWPATLVQPVGSPLSLECTVEGTSNPNLYWYRQAAGRGLQLLFYSVGIGQISSEVPQNLSASRPQDRQFILSSKKLLLSDSGFYLCAWSVGGSGNTIYFGEGSWLTVV.

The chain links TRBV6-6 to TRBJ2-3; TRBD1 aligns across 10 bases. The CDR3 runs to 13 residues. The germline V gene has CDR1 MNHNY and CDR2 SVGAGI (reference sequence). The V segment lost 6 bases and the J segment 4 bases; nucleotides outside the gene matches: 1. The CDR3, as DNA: TGTGCCAGCAGCGGACAGGGGGCAGATACGCAGTATTTT. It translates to CASSGQGADTQYF.

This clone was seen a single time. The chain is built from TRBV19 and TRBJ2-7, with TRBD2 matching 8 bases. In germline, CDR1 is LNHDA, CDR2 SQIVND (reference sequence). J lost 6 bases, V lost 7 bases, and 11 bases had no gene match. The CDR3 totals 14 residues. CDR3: CASNPGGVLREQYF. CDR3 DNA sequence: TGTGCCAGTAACCCCGGGGGGGTCCTTCGCGAGCAGTACTTC.

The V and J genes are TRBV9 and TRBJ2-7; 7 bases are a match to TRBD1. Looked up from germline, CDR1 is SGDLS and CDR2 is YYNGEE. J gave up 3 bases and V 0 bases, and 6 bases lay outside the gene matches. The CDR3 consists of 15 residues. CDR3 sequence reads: CASSVGRGGDYEQYF. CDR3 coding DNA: TGTGCCAGCAGCGTAGGTAGAGGGGGCGACTACGAGCAGTACTTC.

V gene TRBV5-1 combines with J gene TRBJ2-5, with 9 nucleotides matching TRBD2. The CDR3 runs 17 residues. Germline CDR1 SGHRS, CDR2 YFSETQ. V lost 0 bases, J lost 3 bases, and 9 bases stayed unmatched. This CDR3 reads CASSLGWASGAEETQYF. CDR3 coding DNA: TGCGCCAGCAGCTTGGGATGGGCTAGCGGGGCAGAAGAGACCCAGTACTTC.

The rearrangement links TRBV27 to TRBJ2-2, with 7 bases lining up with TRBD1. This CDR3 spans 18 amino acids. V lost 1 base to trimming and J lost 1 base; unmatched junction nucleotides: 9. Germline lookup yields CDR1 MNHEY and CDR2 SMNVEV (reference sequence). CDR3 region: CASSLLNPRTGNTGELFF. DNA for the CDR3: TGTGCCAGCAGTTTATTAAATCCCCGGACAGGGAACACCGGGGAGCTGTTTTTT.

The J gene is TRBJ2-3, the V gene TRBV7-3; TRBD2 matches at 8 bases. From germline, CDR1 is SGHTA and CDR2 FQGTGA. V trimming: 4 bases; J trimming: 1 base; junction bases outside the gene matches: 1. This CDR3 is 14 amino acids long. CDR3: CASSSSGRTDTQYF. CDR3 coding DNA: TGTGCCAGCAGCTCTAGCGGGCGCACAGATACGCAGTATTTT.

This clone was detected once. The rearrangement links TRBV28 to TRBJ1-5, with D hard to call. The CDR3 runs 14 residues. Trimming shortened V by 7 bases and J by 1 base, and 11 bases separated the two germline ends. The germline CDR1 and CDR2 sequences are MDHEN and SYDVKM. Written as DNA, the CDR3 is TGTGCCAGCATAGTTGGCGGAAGCAATCAGCCCCAGCATTTT. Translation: CASIVGGSNQPQHF.

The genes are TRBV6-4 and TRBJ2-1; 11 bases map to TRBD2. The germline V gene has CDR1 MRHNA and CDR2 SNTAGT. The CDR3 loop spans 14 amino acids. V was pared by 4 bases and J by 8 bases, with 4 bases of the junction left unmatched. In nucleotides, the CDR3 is TGTGCCAGCAGTGGAGTAGCGGGAGGGCATGAGCAGTTCTTC. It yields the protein CASSGVAGGHEQFF.

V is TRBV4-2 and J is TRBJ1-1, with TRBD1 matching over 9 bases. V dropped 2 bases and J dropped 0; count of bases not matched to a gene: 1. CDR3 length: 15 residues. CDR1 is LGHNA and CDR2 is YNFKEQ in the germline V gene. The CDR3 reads CASSQRQGVNTEAFF. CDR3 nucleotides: TGTGCCAGCAGCCAACGACAGGGGGTGAACACTGAAGCTTTCTTT.

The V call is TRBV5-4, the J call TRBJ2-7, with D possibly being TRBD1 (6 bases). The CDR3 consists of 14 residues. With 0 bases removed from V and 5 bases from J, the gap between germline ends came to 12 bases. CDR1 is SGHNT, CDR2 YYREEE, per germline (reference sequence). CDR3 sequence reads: CASSLVGSGDEQYF. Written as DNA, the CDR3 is TGTGCCAGCAGCTTGGTCGGTTCAGGGGACGAGCAGTACTTC.

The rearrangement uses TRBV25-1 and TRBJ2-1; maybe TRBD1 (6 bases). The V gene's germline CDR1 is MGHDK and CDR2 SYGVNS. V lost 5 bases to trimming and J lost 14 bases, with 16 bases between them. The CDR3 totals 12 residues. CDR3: CASSLGGLVEFF. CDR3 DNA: TGTGCCAGCAGTCTTGGGGGCCTGGTGGAGTTCTTC.

DNA of the CDR3: TGCGCCAGCAGCAGTGCCGGGACTAGATCCTACAATGAGCAGTTCTTC. Residues: CASSSAGTRSYNEQFF. The chain couples TRBV5-1 to TRBJ2-1, with 8 bases aligning to TRBD2. The CDR3 runs 16 residues. With 4 bases clipped from V and 1 base from J, the junction kept 7 bases outside the gene matches. Germline V lookup: CDR1 SGHRS, CDR2 YFSETQ.

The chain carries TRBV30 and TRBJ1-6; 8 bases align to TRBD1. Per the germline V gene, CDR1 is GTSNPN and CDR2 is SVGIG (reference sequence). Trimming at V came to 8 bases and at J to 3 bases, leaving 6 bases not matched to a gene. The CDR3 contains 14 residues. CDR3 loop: CALRTGSYNSPLHF. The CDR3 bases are TGTGCCCTCCGGACAGGGAGCTATAATTCACCCCTCCACTTT.

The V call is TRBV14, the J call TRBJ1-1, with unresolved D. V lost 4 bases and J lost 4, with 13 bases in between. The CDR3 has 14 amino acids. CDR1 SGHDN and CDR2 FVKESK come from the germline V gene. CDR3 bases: TGTGCCAGCAGCCCCTATGAACGCATCACTGAAGCTTTCTTT. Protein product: CASSPYERITEAFF.

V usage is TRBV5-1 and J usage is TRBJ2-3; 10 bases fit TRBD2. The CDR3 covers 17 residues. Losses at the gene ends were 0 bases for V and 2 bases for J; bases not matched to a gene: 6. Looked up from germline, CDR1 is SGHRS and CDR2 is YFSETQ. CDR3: CASSLVGLAGATDTQYF. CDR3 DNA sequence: TGCGCCAGCAGCTTGGTGGGGCTAGCGGGAGCCACAGATACGCAGTATTTT.

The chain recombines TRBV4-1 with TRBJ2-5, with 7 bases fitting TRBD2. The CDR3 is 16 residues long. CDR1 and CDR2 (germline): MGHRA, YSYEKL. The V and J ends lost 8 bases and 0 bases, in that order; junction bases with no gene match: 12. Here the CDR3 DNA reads TGCGCCAGCCAACTTGCAGCGGGAAAGTACCAAGAGACCCAGTACTTC. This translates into CASQLAAGKYQETQYF.

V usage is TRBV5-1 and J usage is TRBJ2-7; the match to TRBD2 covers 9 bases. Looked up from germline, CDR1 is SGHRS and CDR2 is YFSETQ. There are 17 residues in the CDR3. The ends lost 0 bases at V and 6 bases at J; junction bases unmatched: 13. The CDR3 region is CASSLVSGLAGFSEQYF. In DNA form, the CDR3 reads TGCGCCAGCAGCTTGGTATCTGGGCTAGCGGGATTCTCCGAGCAGTACTTC.

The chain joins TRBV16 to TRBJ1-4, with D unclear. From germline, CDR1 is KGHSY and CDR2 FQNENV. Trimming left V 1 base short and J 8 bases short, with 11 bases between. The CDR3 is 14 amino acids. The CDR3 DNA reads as TGTGCCAGCAGCCAATTGGCCGGAGGGGAAAAACTGTTTTTT. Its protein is CASSQLAGGEKLFF.

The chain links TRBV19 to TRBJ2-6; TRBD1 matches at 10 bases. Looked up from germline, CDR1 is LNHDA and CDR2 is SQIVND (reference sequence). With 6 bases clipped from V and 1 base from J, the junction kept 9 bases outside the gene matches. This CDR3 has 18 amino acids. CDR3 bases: TGTGCCAGTAGCCCGATTCCGGGACAGGGGTCTGGGGCCAACGTCCTGACTTTC. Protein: CASSPIPGQGSGANVLTF. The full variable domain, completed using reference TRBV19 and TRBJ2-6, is DGGITQSPKYLFRKEGQNVTLSCEQNLNHDAMYWYRQDPGQGLRLIYYSQIVNDFQKGDIAEGYSVSREKKESFPLTVTSAQKNPTAFYLCASSPIPGQGSGANVLTFGAGSRLTVL.

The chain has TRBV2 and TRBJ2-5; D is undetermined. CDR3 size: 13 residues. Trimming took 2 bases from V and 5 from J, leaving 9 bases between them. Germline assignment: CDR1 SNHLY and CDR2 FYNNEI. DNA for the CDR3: TGTGCCAGCAGTGAATCAGGCGAGGAGACCCAGTACTTC. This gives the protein CASSESGEETQYF.

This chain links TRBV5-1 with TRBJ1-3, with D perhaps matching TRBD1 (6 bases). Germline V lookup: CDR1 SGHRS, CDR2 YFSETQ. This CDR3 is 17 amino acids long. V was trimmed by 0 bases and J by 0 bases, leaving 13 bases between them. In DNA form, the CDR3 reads TGCGCCAGCAGCTTGGCCCTACAGGGAGACTCTGGAAACACCATATATTTT. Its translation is CASSLALQGDSGNTIYF.

The CDR3 DNA reads as TGCGCCAGCAGTTACGACAGGGTAAACGAGCAGTACTTC. The encoded protein is CASSYDRVNEQYF. This chain joins TRBV4-1 and TRBJ2-7, with TRBD1 identical over 7 bases. Germline V gives CDR1 MGHRA, CDR2 YSYEKL. This CDR3 has 13 amino acids. V dropped 6 bases and J dropped 5; count of bases not matched to a gene: 7.

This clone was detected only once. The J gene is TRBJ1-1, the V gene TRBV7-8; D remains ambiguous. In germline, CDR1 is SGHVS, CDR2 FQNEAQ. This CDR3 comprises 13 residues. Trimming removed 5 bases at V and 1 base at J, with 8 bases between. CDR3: CASSVVANTEAFF. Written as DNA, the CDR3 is TGTGCCAGCAGCGTAGTAGCGAACACTGAAGCTTTCTTT. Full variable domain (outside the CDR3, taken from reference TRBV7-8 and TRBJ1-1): GAGVSQSPRYKVAKRGQDVALRCDPISGHVSLFWYQQALGQGPEFLTYFQNEAQLDKSGLPSDRFFAERPEGSVSTLKIQRTQQEDSAVYLCASSVVANTEAFFGQGTRLTVV.

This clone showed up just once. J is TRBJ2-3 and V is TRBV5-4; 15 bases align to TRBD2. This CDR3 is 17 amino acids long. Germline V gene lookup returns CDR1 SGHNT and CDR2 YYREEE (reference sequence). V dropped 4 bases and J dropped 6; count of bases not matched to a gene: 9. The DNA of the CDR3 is TGTGCCAGCAGCCCAATTGGGACTAGCGGGGGGAGGGATACGCAGTATTTT. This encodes CASSPIGTSGGRDTQYF.

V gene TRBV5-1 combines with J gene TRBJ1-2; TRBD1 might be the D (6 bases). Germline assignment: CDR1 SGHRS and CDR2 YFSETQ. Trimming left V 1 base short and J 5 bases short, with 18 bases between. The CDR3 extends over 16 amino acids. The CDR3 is CASSLNPGAGGYGYTF. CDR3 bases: TGCGCCAGCAGCTTGAACCCAGGGGCCGGGGGGTATGGCTACACCTTC. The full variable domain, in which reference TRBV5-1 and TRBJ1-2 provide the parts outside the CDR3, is KAGVTQTPRYLIKTRGQQVTLSCSPISGHRSVSWYQQTPGQGLQFLFEYFSETQRNKGNFPGRFSGRQFSNSRSEMNVSTLELGDSALYLCASSLNPGAGGYGYTFGSGTRLTVV.

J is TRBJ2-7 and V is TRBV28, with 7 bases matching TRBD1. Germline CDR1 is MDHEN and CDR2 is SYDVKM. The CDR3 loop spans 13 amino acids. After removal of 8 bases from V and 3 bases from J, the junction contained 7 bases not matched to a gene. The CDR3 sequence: CASESRDSYEQYF. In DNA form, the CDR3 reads TGTGCCAGCGAGAGCCGGGACAGCTACGAGCAGTACTTC.